These T cell receptor beta chains were read from a single sample in a study of shared clonotypes between healthy human individuals. Assay used: immunoSEQ multiplex PCR; TCRdb lists only in-frame clones, some missing. The data contain a few million clones, 90% to 95% of them singletons. Material for sequencing was naive CD8+ T cells from PBMCs. These receptors were obtained from a man between 18 and 35 years old in good health. Some clones in this sample may be carry-over from other donors' samples. CDR3s include the opening cysteine and the closing phenylalanine or tryptophan. A D gene is named only where the DNA matches it firmly. A row's size may be missing; if present it is once, few, many or a size class.

v_gene	d_gene	j_gene	abundance	CDR3nt	CDR3aa
TRBV27	TRBD1	TRBJ2-1	-	TGTGCCAGCAGTACACATGCGGACAGGCGAAATGAGCAGTTCTTC	CASSTHADRRNEQFF
TRBV5-1	-	TRBJ2-7	-	TGCGCCAGCAGCTTGGCTTGGCAGGCGATGGAGAAGTACTTC	CASSLAWQAMEKYF
TRBV5-6	-	TRBJ1-1	once	TGTGCCAGCAGCATCGCGGGGGTGAGGAACACTGAAGCTTTCTTT	CASSIAGVRNTEAFF
TRBV6-1	-	TRBJ2-3	once	TGTGCCAGCAGTGTATTTTGGGGTACGGATACGCAGTATTTT	CASSVFWGTDTQYF
TRBV5-4	-	TRBJ2-7	-	TGTGCCAGCAGCTCGGGGAGTCCTGAGCAGTACTTC	CASSSGSPEQYF
TRBV10-3	-	TRBJ2-2	-	TGTGCCATCAGTGAGACTAGCAAGTACACCGGGGAGCTGTTTTTT	CAISETSKYTGELFF
TRBV27	TRBD2	TRBJ2-7	-	TGTGCCAGCAGAAACCTAGCGGGAGGGCCCCCCTACGAGCAGTACTTC	CASRNLAGGPPYEQYF
TRBV20-1	-	TRBJ2-1	once	TGCAGGGAAAGGCGGTCGTGTGAGCAGTTCTTC	CRERRSCEQFF
TRBV27	-	TRBJ2-3	-	TGTGCCAGCAGGGACTACCTGGGCACAGATACGCAGTATTTT	CASRDYLGTDTQYF
TRBV4-1	TRBD1	TRBJ2-5	-	TGCGCCAGCAGCCAAATGGACAGGGTGAAACCCCTTGAGACCCAGTACTTC	CASSQMDRVKPLETQYF
TRBV9	TRBD1	TRBJ1-2	-	TGTGCCAGCAGCCCATATGGGGGACAGGGGGCTGATGGCTACACCTTC	CASSPYGGQGADGYTF
TRBV7-9	-	TRBJ2-5	once	TGTGCCAGCAGCGCGTCCGGAGCCCAAGAGACCCAGTACTTC	CASSASGAQETQYF
TRBV11-2	-	TRBJ1-1	-	TGTGCCAGCAGCTCGGGACGGAACACTGAAGCTTTCTTT	CASSSGRNTEAFF
TRBV5-8	-	TRBJ2-3	-	TGTGCCAGCAGCGTGGGATTGGGGGAAAGCACAGATACGCAGTATTTT	CASSVGLGESTDTQYF
TRBV28	TRBD1	TRBJ2-2	once	TGTGCCAGCAGTATAAGCCCGGGACAGATTACCGGGGAGCTGTTTTTT	CASSISPGQITGELFF
TRBV7-3	TRBD2	TRBJ2-2	-	TGTGCCAGCAGCCCAATTCTTCAGCGGGAGTGGGCCCCGAACACCGGGGAGCTGTTTTTT	CASSPILQREWAPNTGELFF
TRBV2	-	TRBJ1-4	-	TGTGCCAGCAGTGAACTACGGACTAATGAAAAACTGTTTTTT	CASSELRTNEKLFF
TRBV11-2	-	TRBJ1-5	-	TGTGCCAGCAGCCCGAACGGAGCCAGGCAGCCCCAGCATTTT	CASSPNGARQPQHF
TRBV27	-	TRBJ2-7	-	TGTGCCAGCAGGCCATTTGGGGCCTACGAGCAGTACTTC	CASRPFGAYEQYF
TRBV30	TRBD2	TRBJ2-2	-	TGTGCCTGGAGCCTTAGCGGGTCGGACACCGGGGAGCTGTTTTTT	CAWSLSGSDTGELFF
TRBV13	TRBD1	TRBJ1-2	-	TGTGCCAGCAGCCCCGGGACAGGGGGCTTTAACTATGGCTACACCTTC	CASSPGTGGFNYGYTF
TRBV15	-	TRBJ2-7	-	TGTGCCACCAGCTTCGACAGGACCTACGAGCAGTACTTC	CATSFDRTYEQYF
TRBV18	-	TRBJ1-1	-	TGTGCCAGCTCAGGGGCGTCGGAAGCTTTCTTT	CASSGASEAFF
TRBV5-1	TRBD1	TRBJ1-3	-	TGCGCCAGCAGCTTGGACTCACAGGGGATAACGGGAAACACCATATATTTT	CASSLDSQGITGNTIYF
TRBV10-1	TRBD2	TRBJ2-2	-	TGCGCCAGCAGGGCGGGGGAGAACACCGGGGAGCTGTTTTTT	CASRAGENTGELFF
TRBV28	TRBD1	TRBJ1-5	few	TGTGCCAGCAGTTCCCGACACACAGGGGACGGCAATCAGCCCCAGCATTTT	CASSSRHTGDGNQPQHF
TRBV21-1	-	TRBJ1-1	-	TGTGCCAGCAGCAAAGTTGCAGGGACTACTGAAGCTTTCTTT	CASSKVAGTTEAFF
TRBV4-3	-	TRBJ1-6	-	TGCGCCAGCAGCCTAAGTGCTGGGGCGCATAATTCACCCCTCCACTTT	CASSLSAGAHNSPLHF
TRBV11-2	TRBD1	TRBJ1-2	-	TGTGCCAGCAGCTTAGTGGAAGGGGGCAACTATGGCTACACCTTC	CASSLVEGGNYGYTF
TRBV5-6	-	TRBJ2-7	-	TGTGCCAGCAGCTTTCGGGGTGGCTACGAGCAGTACTTC	CASSFRGGYEQYF
TRBV6-6	-	TRBJ1-1	-	TGTGCCAGCAGTTACGGCGACACTGAAGCTTTCTTT	CASSYGDTEAFF
TRBV5-1	TRBD2	TRBJ2-5	once	TGCGCCAGCAGCTCGGTACCGAGCGGGAGCGGAGAGACCCAGTACTTC	CASSSVPSGSGETQYF
TRBV27	-	TRBJ2-3	-	TGTGCCAGCAGTTTAAGCGTACGGCGGACAGATACGCAGTATTTT	CASSLSVRRTDTQYF
TRBV9	TRBD2	TRBJ2-7	-	TGTGCCAGCAGCCCCGAAGGACTAGCAAGGTACGAGCAGTACTTC	CASSPEGLARYEQYF
TRBV5-1	-	TRBJ1-5	once	TGCGCCAGCAGCTTGGCGGGTGGGTACGGGCAGCCCCAGCATTTT	CASSLAGGYGQPQHF
TRBV29-1	-	TRBJ2-3	-	TGCAGCGTTGCGGTTGGTATTTCAGATACGCAGTATTTT	CSVAVGISDTQYF
TRBV10-3	-	TRBJ2-3	-	TGTGCCATCAGGGGGGCCGGGACGCAGAGCACAGATACGCAGTATTTT	CAIRGAGTQSTDTQYF